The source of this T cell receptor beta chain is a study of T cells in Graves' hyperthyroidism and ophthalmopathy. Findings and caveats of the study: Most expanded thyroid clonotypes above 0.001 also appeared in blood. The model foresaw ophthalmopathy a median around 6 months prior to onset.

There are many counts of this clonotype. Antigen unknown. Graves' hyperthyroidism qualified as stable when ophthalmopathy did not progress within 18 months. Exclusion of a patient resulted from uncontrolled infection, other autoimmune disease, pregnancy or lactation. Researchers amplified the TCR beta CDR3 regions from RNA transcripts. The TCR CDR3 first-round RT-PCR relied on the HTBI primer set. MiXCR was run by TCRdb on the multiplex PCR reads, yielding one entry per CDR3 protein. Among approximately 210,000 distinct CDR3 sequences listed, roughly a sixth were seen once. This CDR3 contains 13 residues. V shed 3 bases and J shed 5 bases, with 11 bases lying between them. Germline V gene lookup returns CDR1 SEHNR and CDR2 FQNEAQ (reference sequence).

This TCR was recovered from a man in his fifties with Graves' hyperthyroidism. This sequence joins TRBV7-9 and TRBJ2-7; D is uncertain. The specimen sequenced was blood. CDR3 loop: CASSFIPRDEQYF. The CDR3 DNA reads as TGTGCCAGCAGCTTTATCCCCCGGGACGAGCAGTACTTC. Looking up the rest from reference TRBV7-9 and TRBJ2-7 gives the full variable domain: DTGVSQNPRHKITKRGQNVTFRCDPISEHNRLYWYRQTLGQGPEFLTYFQNEAQLEKSRLLSDRFSAERPKGSFSTLEIQRTEQGDSAMYLCASSFIPRDEQYFGPGTRLTVT.